Detailed here is one T cell receptor (beta chain). Its antigen is not identified. The ends lost 0 bases at V and 5 bases at J; junction bases unmatched: 6. CDR1 is SGHNT, CDR2 YYREEE, per germline (reference sequence). This CDR3 has 15 residues. The data were taken from a study of shared clonotypes between healthy human individuals. The study, taken as a whole, reports: Sequencing depth was a factor that was expected to affect clonotype sharing among donors. Only blood was sampled; tissue repertoires likely differ.

Assay execution proceeded at the deep level. Over several immunoSEQ plates, each subset's genomic DNA was distributed in even portions. Libraries were prepared by immunoSEQ multiplex PCR; TCRdb keeps only in-frame clonotypes and omits some of them. The data hold 2 million to 3 million clones, with 93% observed a single time. This chain uses TRBV5-4 with TRBJ2-7, with TRBD2 matching over 9 bases. Sequences were obtained from naive CD4+ T cells from PBMCs. Subset reported: CD45RA+ positively selected. The receptor was isolated from a man aged 18 to 30 in good health. Some clones in this sample may be carry-over from other donors' samples. As DNA, the CDR3 is TGTGCCAGCAGCTTGGCCGGGACTAGCCACCACGAGCAGTACTTC. Protein sequence: CASSLAGTSHHEQYF.